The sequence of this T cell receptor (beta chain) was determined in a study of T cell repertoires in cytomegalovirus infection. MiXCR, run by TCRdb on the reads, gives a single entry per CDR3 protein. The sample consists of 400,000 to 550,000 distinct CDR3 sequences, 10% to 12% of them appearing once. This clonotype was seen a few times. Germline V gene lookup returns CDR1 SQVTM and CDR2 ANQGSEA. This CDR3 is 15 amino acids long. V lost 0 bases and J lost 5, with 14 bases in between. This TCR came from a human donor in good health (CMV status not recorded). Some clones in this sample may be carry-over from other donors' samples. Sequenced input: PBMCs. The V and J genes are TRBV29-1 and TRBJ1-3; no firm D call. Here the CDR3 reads CSVEDGTVLRNTIYF. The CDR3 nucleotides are TGCAGCGTTGAAGATGGCACAGTTTTGCGAAACACCATATATTTT.